In this sample, the clone carrying this T cell receptor beta chain turned up many times. The sample originates from a study of blood T cells in healthy people across ages. For the second PCR, which ran for about 7 to 11 cycles, a sample-barcoded 5' primer and a J-beta primer mix were used. Via MiXCR, TCRdb re-called the 5' RACE reads, giving one row per CDR3 protein. The repertoire includes around 870,000 distinct CDR3 sequences, 29% of them detected once, and approximately 15% sits in the top ten. The TCR was taken from a woman aged 80 or older in good health. The sample taken for sequencing was blood.

This CDR3 is CASSRTGDSGGYTF. CDR3 bases: TGTGCCAGCAGTCGAACAGGGGACTCTGGGGGCTACACCTTC. This rearrangement joins TRBV12-3 or TRBV12-4 to TRBJ1-2; 7 bases map to TRBD1. V lost 5 bases and J lost 8; bases outside the gene matches: 11. This CDR3 spans 14 amino acids.